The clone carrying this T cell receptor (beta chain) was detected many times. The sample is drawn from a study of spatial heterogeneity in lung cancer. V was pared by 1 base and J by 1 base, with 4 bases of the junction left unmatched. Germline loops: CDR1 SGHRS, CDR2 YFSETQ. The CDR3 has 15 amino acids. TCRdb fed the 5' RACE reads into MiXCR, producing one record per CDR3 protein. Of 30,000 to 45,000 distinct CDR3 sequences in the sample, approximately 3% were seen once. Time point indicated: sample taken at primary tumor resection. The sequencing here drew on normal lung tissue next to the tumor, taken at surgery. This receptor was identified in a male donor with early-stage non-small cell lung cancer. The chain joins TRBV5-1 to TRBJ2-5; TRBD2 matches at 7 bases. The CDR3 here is CASSLTGGPQETQYF. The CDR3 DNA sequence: TGCGCCAGCAGCTTGACGGGAGGCCCCCAAGAGACCCAGTACTTC.